This TCR beta chain was captured by sequencing in a study of T cell changes during pregnancy in multiple sclerosis. Sequenced by immunoSEQ multiplex PCR; TCRdb stores in-frame clones only, minus some. This table has approximately 100,000 clones, approximately 90% appearing once. V lost 5 bases and J 0 bases, leaving 7 bases between the germline ends. The CDR3 totals 13 residues. From germline, CDR1 is SNHLY and CDR2 FYNNEI. The TCR originated in a female donor with multiple sclerosis, enrolled in a pregnancy study. V usage is TRBV2 and J usage is TRBJ1-1, with unresolved D. The sample in question was peripheral blood, obtained after pregnancy. The chain's CDR3 is CASSSLMNTEAFF. The CDR3 DNA follows: TGTGCCAGCAGTAGCCTCATGAACACTGAAGCTTTCTTT. The full variable domain, with the rest looked up from reference TRBV2 and TRBJ1-1, is EPEVTQTPSHQVTQMGQEVILRCVPISNHLYFYWYRQILGQKVEFLVSFYNNEISEKSEIFDDQFSVERPDGSNFTLKIRSTKLEDSAMYFCASSSLMNTEAFFGQGTRLTVV.